The 26 T cell receptor beta chains below come from one sample, sequenced in a study of T cell changes during pregnancy in multiple sclerosis. Profiling relied on immunoSEQ multiplex PCR, and the TCRdb table lists in-frame clones only, not all of them. The sample carries some 66,000 clones, about 91% recorded once. The sample was CD8+ T cells from peripheral blood mononuclear cells, taken before pregnancy. Every receptor here comes from a female donor with multiple sclerosis, enrolled in a pregnancy study.

Concerning this clone: Mismatch with germline at one junction end may stem from a read error. This sequence joins TRBV7-7 and TRBJ2-5, with TRBD2 matching 7 bases. CDR1 is SSHAT, CDR2 FNYEAQ, per germline (reference sequence). The CDR3 covers 14 residues. The CDR3 DNA sequence: TGTGCTAGCAGCTTTGGCGGGGGAGGAGAGACCCAGTACTTC. It yields the protein CASSFGGGGETQYF.

V usage is TRBV5-4 and J usage is TRBJ2-7; perhaps TRBD1 as D (5 bases). Trimming cost V 0 bases and J 3 bases, with 10 bases left between them. Looked up from germline, CDR1 is SGHNT and CDR2 is YYREEE (reference sequence). This CDR3 is built from 14 residues. The chain's CDR3 is CASSLGGADYEQYF. In DNA, the CDR3 is TGTGCCAGCAGCTTGGGTGGGGCGGACTACGAGCAGTACTTC.

This chain joins TRBV1 and TRBJ2-3; the listed D gene, TRBD1, was not tested against the DNA. TRBV1 is tagged as a pseudogene. This CDR3 is built from 16 residues. The CDR3 coding sequence is TGCACCAGCAGCCAAGAGGGGGCGCCCGACACAGATACGCAGTATTTT. This translates into CTSSQEGAPDTDTQYF.

Notes on this clone: Other DNA variants within this sample encode the same CDR3. The chain links TRBV2 to TRBJ2-2, with 13 bases fitting TRBD2. V trimming: 8 bases; J trimming: 6 bases; junction bases outside the gene matches: 3. From germline, CDR1 is SNHLY and CDR2 FYNNEI. The CDR3 runs to 14 residues. CDR3 sequence: CASRLAGGPGELFF. The CDR3, as DNA: TGTGCCAGCCGACTAGCGGGGGGTCCCGGGGAGCTGTTTTTT.

The chain has TRBV15 and TRBJ1-2; TRBD1 is a possible D gene (5 bases). Trimming took 0 bases from V and 4 from J, leaving 9 bases between them. Germline V gene data show CDR1 as LNHNV and CDR2 as YYDKDF (reference sequence). This CDR3 region has 14 residues. The CDR3, as DNA: TGTGCCACCAGCAGAGATGAGGACACCTATGGCTACACCTTC. It translates to CATSRDEDTYGYTF.

The chain joins TRBV6-5 to TRBJ2-7, with 7 bases lining up with TRBD1. The V gene's germline CDR1 is MNHEY and CDR2 SVGAGI. J gave up 3 bases and V 3 bases, and 5 bases lay outside the gene matches. CDR3 length: 14 amino acids. The CDR3 bases are TGTGCCAGCAGTTATGGGGACAGAAACTACGAGCAGTACTTC. Its translation: CASSYGDRNYEQYF.

The rearrangement uses TRBV6-5 and TRBJ2-5; TRBD2 is a possible D gene (5 bases). The V gene lost 6 bases and the J gene lost 6 bases, with 17 bases spanning the gap. Per germline, CDR1 MNHEY and CDR2 SVGAGI. The CDR3 runs 14 residues. The CDR3 loop reads CASSYMSPGKTQYF. As DNA, the CDR3 is TGTGCCAGCAGCTACATGAGCCCGGGGAAGACCCAGTACTTC.

The V and J genes are TRBV4-1 and TRBJ2-7; maybe TRBD2 (5 bases). The germline CDR1 and CDR2 sequences are MGHRA and YSYEKL. The CDR3 sequence is 14 residues long. Between the trimmed V and J ends, which lost 0 bases and 2 bases, there was a span of 8 bases. Written as DNA, the CDR3 is TGCGCCAGCAGCCAAGATGAGGGTCCCTACGAGCAGTACTTC. It codes for CASSQDEGPYEQYF.

The gene calls are TRBV29-1 and TRBJ2-1; no clear D. The CDR3 is made up of 13 amino acids. Germline assignment: CDR1 SQVTM and CDR2 ANQGSEA. The V and J ends lost 0 bases and 7 bases respectively, with 10 bases between them. The DNA for the CDR3 is TGCAGCGTTGAAGATTCGGTTCGGAATGAGCAGTTCTTC. It encodes CSVEDSVRNEQFF.

The V and J genes are TRBV27 and TRBJ2-2, with 8 bases fitting TRBD1. Germline V gives CDR1 MNHEY, CDR2 SMNVEV (reference sequence). The CDR3 contains 16 residues. Trimming cost V 3 bases and J 6 bases; bases outside gene matches: 9. The CDR3 DNA is TGTGCCAGCAGTTTCCTCTTTGGACAGGGAGCCGGGGAGCTGTTTTTT. It yields the protein CASSFLFGQGAGELFF.

The V call is TRBV6-1, the J call TRBJ1-2; 9 bases map to TRBD1. Germline loops: CDR1 MNHNS, CDR2 SASEGT. Trimming removed 0 bases from V and 4 bases from J; junction bases left unmatched: 9. The CDR3 has 17 amino acids. The CDR3 reads CASSEAVSGQGIYGYTF. The CDR3 DNA is TGTGCCAGCAGTGAAGCCGTCTCGGGACAGGGAATCTATGGCTACACCTTC.

The V and J genes are TRBV9 and TRBJ2-2, with TRBD1 matching over 7 bases. CDR1 is SGDLS and CDR2 is YYNGEE in the germline V gene. CDR3 length: 15 amino acids. V trimming: 4 bases; J trimming: 4 bases; junction bases outside the gene matches: 7. The CDR3 bases are TGTGCCAGCAGCCCCGAGGGACAGCCCACCGGGGAGCTGTTTTTT. It specifies CASSPEGQPTGELFF.

The chain combines TRBV6-1 with TRBJ2-2; D is perhaps TRBD2 (5 bases). Trimming shortened V by 2 bases and J by 7 bases, and 11 bases separated the two germline ends. CDR3 length: 14 amino acids. Germline CDR1 reads MNHNS; CDR2 reads SASEGT. The CDR3 nucleotides read TGTGCCAGCAGTGAAAGCGGAAACTTCGGGGAGCTGTTTTTT. It encodes CASSESGNFGELFF.

The chain couples TRBV4-1 to TRBJ2-1; 7 bases fit TRBD1. J gave up 16 bases and V 3 bases, and 18 bases lay outside the gene matches. CDR1 and CDR2 (germline): MGHRA, YSYEKL. The CDR3 runs to 15 residues. Here the CDR3 reads CASSQDSGQLRWSFF. The CDR3 nucleotides read TGCGCCAGCAGCCAGGATTCGGGACAGCTCCGATGGAGTTTCTTC.

The chain is built from TRBV6-5 and TRBJ1-1, with D possibly TRBD1 on 6 matching bases. The germline V gene encodes CDR1 MNHEY and CDR2 SVGAGI. The CDR3 runs to 14 residues. Trimming shortened V by 2 bases and J by 1 base, and 8 bases separated the two germline ends. CDR3 nucleotides: TGTGCCAGCAGTTACGGGGGCCAGAACACTGAAGCTTTCTTT. It encodes CASSYGGQNTEAFF.

The chain couples TRBV10-2 to TRBJ1-4, with 7 bases fitting TRBD1. The V and J ends lost 6 bases and 8 bases, in that order; junction bases with no gene match: 6. The CDR3 loop spans 13 amino acids. Germline assignment: CDR1 WSHSY and CDR2 SAAADI. The CDR3 region is CASRTGTDEKLFF. The CDR3 DNA reads TGCGCCAGCAGGACCGGGACAGACGAAAAACTGTTTTTT.

J is TRBJ2-5 and V is TRBV5-1; 14 nucleotides line up with TRBD2. V shed 0 bases, J shed 1 base, and the junction held 20 bases outside the gene matches. The CDR3 runs 23 residues. Germline loops: CDR1 SGHRS, CDR2 YFSETQ. CDR3 loop: CASSLGWFEVLGTSGGLQETQYF. CDR3 DNA sequence: TGCGCCAGCAGCTTGGGTTGGTTTGAGGTATTGGGGACTAGCGGGGGACTCCAAGAGACCCAGTACTTC.

This clone was seen only once. V is TRBV6-5 and J is TRBJ2-1; 8 bases fit TRBD2. V lost 0 bases to trimming and J lost 1 base; unmatched junction nucleotides: 2. The CDR3 sequence is 16 residues long. Germline CDR1 MNHEY, CDR2 SVGAGI. In DNA, the CDR3 is TGTGCCAGCAGTTACTCGCCGGGGGGGTCCTACAATGAGCAGTTCTTC. Its protein is CASSYSPGGSYNEQFF.

This chain connects TRBV25-1 to TRBJ1-2, with D perhaps TRBD1 (5 bases). Germline-derived CDR1 and CDR2 are MGHDK and SYGVNS. The CDR3 spans 18 residues. Trimming left V 0 bases short and J 2 bases short, with 19 bases between. CDR3: CASSEYFGGGAENYGYTF. The CDR3 bases are TGTGCCAGCAGTGAATATTTCGGGGGAGGGGCTGAGAACTATGGCTACACCTTC.

The chain recombines TRBV7-6 with TRBJ2-1; a possible D gene is TRBD2 (7 bases). CDR3 length: 14 residues. The V and J ends lost 4 bases and 10 bases respectively, with 17 bases between them. Germline V gives CDR1 SGHVS, CDR2 FNYEAQ. This chain's CDR3 is CASSSGGPGGEQFF. CDR3 nucleotide sequence: TGTGCCAGCAGCTCCGGGGGGCCCGGCGGGGAGCAGTTCTTC. Filled out from reference TRBV7-6 and TRBJ2-1, the complete variable domain reads GAGVSQSPRYKVTKRGQDVALRCDPISGHVSLYWYRQALGQGPEFLTYFNYEAQQDKSGLPNDRFSAERPEGSISTLTIQRTEQRDSAMYRCASSSGGPGGEQFFGPGTRLTVL.

This chain connects TRBV2 to TRBJ2-2; 12 bases agree with TRBD2. This CDR3 region has 15 residues. J was trimmed by 7 bases and V by 6 bases; bases with no gene match: 6. Germline loops: CDR1 SNHLY, CDR2 FYNNEI. CDR3 sequence (DNA): TGTGCCAGCAGACCTAGCGGGGGGGCCGACGGGGAGCTGTTTTTT. Amino acids: CASRPSGGADGELFF.

This clone was observed a single time. This chain connects TRBV5-1 to TRBJ2-7; TRBD1 matches 11 bases. V gave up 4 bases and J gave up 4 bases; unmatched junction bases: 7. This CDR3 is 15 amino acids long. Germline assignment: CDR1 SGHRS and CDR2 YFSETQ. The CDR3 coding sequence is TGCGCCAGCAGCGGCCGGGACAGGGGGAAGTACGAGCAGTACTTC. Translated, it gives CASSGRDRGKYEQYF.

The V gene is TRBV15, the J gene TRBJ1-5; D gene uncertain. This CDR3 has 15 amino acids. Germline values: CDR1 LNHNV, CDR2 YYDKDF (reference sequence). V dropped 0 bases and J dropped 3 bases, with 9 bases sitting between them. In DNA, the CDR3 is TGTGCCACCAGCAGAGATCGGGTGCTCAATCAGCCCCAGCATTTT. This gives the protein CATSRDRVLNQPQHF.

The chain carries TRBV6-5 and TRBJ2-7; TRBD2 is a possible D gene (7 bases). Trimming cost V 0 bases and J 5 bases, with 17 bases left between them. Germline-derived CDR1 and CDR2 are MNHEY and SVGAGI. The CDR3 is 16 amino acids. In DNA, the CDR3 is TGTGCCAGCAGTTACTCGGGTCGGGGGGCGAGGGACGAGCAGTACTTC. Its translation is CASSYSGRGARDEQYF.

V is TRBV15 and J is TRBJ1-1; D is possibly TRBD1 (6 bases). V was trimmed by 4 bases and J by 0 bases, leaving 12 bases between them. Germline V gene data show CDR1 as LNHNV and CDR2 as YYDKDF (reference sequence). The CDR3 has 15 residues. The CDR3 loop reads CATSKHRVMNTEAFF. DNA for the CDR3: TGTGCCACCAGCAAACACAGGGTCATGAACACTGAAGCTTTCTTT. Full variable domain (rest looked up from reference TRBV15 and TRBJ1-1): DAMVIQNPRYQVTQFGKPVTLSCSQTLNHNVMYWYQQKSSQAPKLLFHYYDKDFNNEADTPDNFQSRRPNTSFCFLDIRSPGLGDTAMYLCATSKHRVMNTEAFFGQGTRLTVV.

This chain uses TRBV27 with TRBJ1-6; a weak D match, TRBD1 (5 bases). CDR3 size: 13 residues. Germline CDR1 is MNHEY and CDR2 is SMNVEV (reference sequence). Trimming stripped 4 bases from V and 8 bases from J, with 9 bases between. Here the CDR3 reads CASSSGDYSPLHF. In nucleotides, the CDR3 is TGTGCCAGCAGTTCGGGGGATTATTCACCCCTCCACTTT.